These 26 T cell receptor beta chains were all obtained from the same sample, sequenced in a study of CD8 T cells in ankylosing spondylitis. Study-wide points: About 8 highly homologous variants made up a TCR beta motif that seemed to typify ankylosing spondylitis blood.

MiXCR was run by TCRdb on the 5' RACE reads, yielding one entry per CDR3 protein. Among 650,000 to 800,000 distinct CDR3 sequences listed, around 17% were seen once. The antigens of these receptors remain unknown. The sequenced material came from blood, either unsorted or a sorted T cell fraction (not recorded which). The source of these receptors is a male donor with ankylosing spondylitis.

CDR3 in amino acids: CASSGSGRYTQYF. The CDR3 nucleotides are TGTGCCAGCAGTGGTAGCGGGAGATATACGCAGTATTTT. The chain employs TRBV2 and TRBJ2-3, with 9 bases matching TRBD2. Germline CDR1 is SNHLY and CDR2 is FYNNEI. V was clipped by 4 bases and J by 7 bases; unmatched bases: 3. CDR3 size: 13 residues.

This chain links TRBV4-2 with TRBJ1-1; no clear D gene. Trimming shortened V by 3 bases and J by 4 bases, and 12 bases separated the two germline ends. The CDR3 runs 14 residues. The germline V gene has CDR1 LGHNA and CDR2 YNFKEQ. CDR3 in DNA: TGTGCCAGCAGCCATCCCTCAAACCCCACTGAAGCTTTCTTT. This encodes CASSHPSNPTEAFF.

The genes are TRBV5-1 and TRBJ2-1; D is unresolved. The V end was cut by 0 bases, the J end by 2 bases, with 18 bases between. There are 18 residues in the CDR3. Germline V gene data show CDR1 as SGHRS and CDR2 as YFSETQ. CDR3 coding DNA: TGCGCCAGCAGCTTGGAGCCGACGGCCGTGGTCCCCTACAATGAGCAGTTCTTC. Translated, it gives CASSLEPTAVVPYNEQFF.

The chain is built from TRBV30 and TRBJ1-5, with D possibly matching TRBD1 (6 bases). Germline assignment: CDR1 GTSNPN and CDR2 SVGIG (reference sequence). CDR3 size: 14 residues. Between the trimmed V and J ends, which lost 2 bases and 7 bases, there was a span of 15 bases. CDR3: CAWSKGTLGQPQHF. CDR3 sequence (DNA): TGTGCCTGGAGTAAGGGGACACTCGGGCAGCCCCAGCATTTT.

This chain connects TRBV29-1 to TRBJ1-1; perhaps TRBD1 as D (6 bases). From germline, CDR1 is SQVTM and CDR2 ANQGSEA. This CDR3 has 13 residues. The V end was cut by 8 bases, the J end by 1 base, with 14 bases between. In nucleotides, the CDR3 is TGCAGCACCCGACAGGCCGCGAACACTGAAGCTTTCTTT. This gives the protein CSTRQAANTEAFF.

V is TRBV5-1 and J is TRBJ2-7, with D unresolved. This CDR3 spans 13 amino acids. Trimming took off 0 bases at V and 6 bases at J, with 10 bases between the two ends. Germline V gene sequence: CDR1 SGHRS, CDR2 YFSETQ. CDR3 sequence: CASSLGASREQYF. The CDR3 DNA follows: TGCGCCAGCAGCTTGGGAGCATCCCGCGAGCAGTACTTC.

The chain is built from TRBV7-2 and TRBJ2-4; perhaps D is TRBD1 or TRBD2 (5 bases each). V gave up 1 base and J gave up 8 bases, with 15 bases separating them. The CDR3 consists of 15 residues. Germline CDR1 reads SGHTA; CDR2 reads FQGNSA. In nucleotides, the CDR3 is TGTGCCAGCAGCTTAGGGGACCGACAACGGGACATTCAGTACTTC. Translation: CASSLGDRQRDIQYF.

There are a few counts of this clonotype. The V and J genes are TRBV7-9 and TRBJ2-1; TRBD2 aligns across 12 bases. Germline V gives CDR1 SEHNR, CDR2 FQNEAQ (reference sequence). This CDR3 has 15 amino acids. After removal of 3 bases from V and 9 bases from J, the junction contained 6 bases not matched to a gene. The chain's CDR3 is CASSFGASGRGEQFF. CDR3 coding DNA: TGTGCCAGCAGCTTCGGCGCTAGCGGGAGGGGTGAGCAGTTCTTC.

This clonotype has more than one count but fewer than ten. The CDR3 DNA reads TGCAGCGCTAGAGGAGCCACTGAAGCTTTCTTT. Protein sequence: CSARGATEAFF. This chain connects TRBV29-1 to TRBJ1-1, with D unresolved. Trimming took 7 bases from V and 4 from J, leaving 10 bases between them. Germline CDR1 reads SQVTM; CDR2 reads ANQGSEA. The CDR3 sequence is 11 residues long.

V is TRBV5-1 and J is TRBJ2-1; D remains ambiguous. This CDR3 has 14 amino acids. The V and J ends lost 0 bases and 7 bases respectively, with 11 bases between them. The germline V gene has CDR1 SGHRS and CDR2 YFSETQ. The CDR3 loop is CASSLDSYWNEQFF. CDR3 nucleotide sequence: TGCGCCAGCAGCTTGGACTCCTACTGGAATGAGCAGTTCTTC.

This clonotype was recorded many times. V is TRBV4-1 and J is TRBJ2-7, with 9 bases that match TRBD1. From germline, CDR1 is MGHRA and CDR2 YSYEKL. The CDR3 runs 15 residues. The ends lost 0 bases at V and 2 bases at J; junction bases unmatched: 2. In DNA, the CDR3 is TGCGCCAGCAGCCAAGATGGGACAGGGACCTACGAGCAGTACTTC. Residues: CASSQDGTGTYEQYF.

The chain joins TRBV25-1 to TRBJ2-2; D is unclear. This CDR3 comprises 14 residues. Germline CDR1 and CDR2: MGHDK and SYGVNS. The germline V and J ends were trimmed by 1 base and 2 bases, with 5 bases remaining between them. The CDR3 nucleotides are TGTGCCAGCAGTGAATTTGTAAACACCGGGGAGCTGTTTTTT. Its protein is CASSEFVNTGELFF.

This clonotype was observed at least ten times. The chain recombines TRBV20-1 with TRBJ2-2; the match to TRBD2 covers 7 bases. Germline CDR1 and CDR2: DFQATT and SNEGSKA (reference sequence). This CDR3 spans 15 amino acids. The trim removed 6 bases at V and 2 bases at J, leaving 9 bases unmatched. The CDR3 DNA is TGCAGTGCAAGACCGCGCGGGGGAAACACCGGGGAGCTGTTTTTT. Translated: CSARPRGGNTGELFF.

This clonotype was picked up one time. The gene calls are TRBV28 and TRBJ1-5, with a weak D call TRBD1 (6 bases). Germline assignment: CDR1 MDHEN and CDR2 SYDVKM. This CDR3 spans 15 amino acids. V was clipped by 2 bases and J by 5 bases, with 13 bases between them. CDR3 nucleotides: TGTGCCAGCAGTTTAGGCAGGGGTTTGTATCAGCCCCAGCATTTT. Translated: CASSLGRGLYQPQHF.

The chain uses TRBV12-3 or TRBV12-4 and TRBJ2-7; 7 nucleotides align to TRBD1. The CDR3 is 15 amino acids. V lost 4 bases and J lost 3; bases outside the gene matches: 9. Here the CDR3 reads CASSSPGTEFYEQYF. The DNA for the CDR3 is TGTGCCAGCAGTTCCCCCGGGACAGAGTTCTACGAGCAGTACTTC.

This clonotype showed up many times. V usage is TRBV12-3 or TRBV12-4 and J usage is TRBJ1-2, with D perhaps TRBD1 (6 bases). The germline V and J ends were trimmed by 6 bases and 4 bases, with 15 bases remaining between them. The CDR3 is made up of 14 amino acids. The CDR3: CASSLQGRGYGYTF. The DNA of the CDR3 is TGTGCCAGCAGCCTCCAGGGGCGAGGCTATGGCTACACCTTC.

CDR3 in amino acids: CASSQAHASGNRYEQYF. CDR3 in DNA: TGCGCCAGCAGCCAGGCCCATGCTAGCGGGAACAGGTACGAGCAGTACTTC. This chain links TRBV4-3 with TRBJ2-7; 9 positions agree with TRBD2. The CDR3 extends over 17 amino acids. Germline CDR1 reads LGHNA; CDR2 reads YSLEER. The J segment lost 4 bases and the V segment lost 3 bases, leaving 13 bases of the junction unmatched.

This clonotype occurred a few times. The J gene is TRBJ2-1, the V gene TRBV6-4, with TRBD1 matching over 9 bases. Per the germline V gene, CDR1 is MRHNA and CDR2 is SNTAGT. The CDR3 has 13 residues. Trimming cost V 4 bases and J 7 bases; bases outside gene matches: 2. The CDR3 coding sequence is TGTGCCAGCAGTGGACAGGGGGGTAATGAGCAGTTCTTC. This sequence encodes CASSGQGGNEQFF.

This clonotype showed up just a few times. The J gene is TRBJ2-7, the V gene TRBV7-9; 12 positions agree with TRBD1. CDR1 and CDR2 from the germline V gene are SEHNR and FQNEAQ (reference sequence). This CDR3 is 15 amino acids long. V lost 5 bases and J lost 3; bases outside the gene matches: 5. The CDR3 DNA reads as TGTGCCAGCAGCCCAGGGACAGGGGGCCGCTACGAGCAGTACTTC. Translated, it gives CASSPGTGGRYEQYF.

The chain has TRBV5-1 and TRBJ2-7, with D hard to call. Germline V gene lookup returns CDR1 SGHRS and CDR2 YFSETQ. Trimming pared 0 bases from V and 4 bases from J, leaving 11 bases between. The CDR3 has 14 amino acids. DNA for the CDR3: TGCGCCAGCAGCTTGGTGGGTGGCAAATACGAGCAGTACTTC. As protein: CASSLVGGKYEQYF.

This clonotype was seen repeatedly, ten times or more. The genes are TRBV20-1 and TRBJ1-3; no definite D call. The CDR3 consists of 14 residues. CDR1 is DFQATT, CDR2 SNEGSKA, per germline (reference sequence). Trimming removed 0 bases from V and 4 bases from J, with 10 bases in between. This chain's CDR3 is CSARDRVFGNTIYF. Here the CDR3 DNA reads TGCAGTGCTAGAGATCGGGTTTTCGGAAACACCATATATTTT.

The rearrangement links TRBV3-1 to TRBJ2-7; the D is unclear. The CDR3 is 15 amino acids. Germline CDR1 is LGHDT and CDR2 is YNNKEL (reference sequence). The ends were cut back, 1 base at V and 1 base at J, with 11 bases in the middle. In nucleotides, the CDR3 is TGTGCCAGCAGCCAAGTGGTGGGCGGATCCTACGAGCAGTACTTC. Its translation is CASSQVVGGSYEQYF.

This clonotype was seen a few times. The chain joins TRBV12-3 or TRBV12-4 to TRBJ2-2, with 12 bases identical to TRBD2. V was pared by 6 bases and J by 1 base, with 15 bases of the junction left unmatched. The CDR3 length is 20 residues. The CDR3 loop reads CASRNTRLAGGRMNTGELFF. In nucleotides, the CDR3 is TGTGCCAGCAGAAACACTAGGCTAGCGGGAGGGCGAATGAACACCGGGGAGCTGTTTTTT.

This sequence joins TRBV5-1 and TRBJ2-7, with TRBD1 as a possible D gene (7 bases). This CDR3 is built from 15 residues. Germline loops: CDR1 SGHRS, CDR2 YFSETQ. Trimming pared 3 bases from V and 0 bases from J, leaving 13 bases between. The CDR3 reads CASSSGQEGSYEQYF. The CDR3 DNA reads TGCGCCAGCAGCTCAGGACAGGAGGGCTCCTACGAGCAGTACTTC.

There are a few counts of this clonotype. The chain carries TRBV7-3 and TRBJ2-1; 8 bases map to TRBD2. After removal of 4 bases from V and 7 bases from J, the junction contained 9 bases not matched to a gene. Germline CDR1 is SGHTA and CDR2 is FQGTGA. The CDR3 length is 15 residues. The CDR3 loop is CASSSAGGLGNEQFF. The CDR3 DNA follows: TGTGCCAGCAGCTCAGCCGGGGGACTAGGGAATGAGCAGTTCTTC.

J is TRBJ1-2 and V is TRBV6-1, with 8 bases fitting TRBD1. The V gene's germline CDR1 is MNHNS and CDR2 SASEGT. V shed 6 bases, J shed 0 bases, and the junction held 15 bases outside the gene matches. The CDR3 covers 18 residues. In DNA, the CDR3 is TGTGCCAGCAGCCTATCTGCAGGGGGCGTCCTCTCTAACTATGGCTACACCTTC. It codes for CASSLSAGGVLSNYGYTF.